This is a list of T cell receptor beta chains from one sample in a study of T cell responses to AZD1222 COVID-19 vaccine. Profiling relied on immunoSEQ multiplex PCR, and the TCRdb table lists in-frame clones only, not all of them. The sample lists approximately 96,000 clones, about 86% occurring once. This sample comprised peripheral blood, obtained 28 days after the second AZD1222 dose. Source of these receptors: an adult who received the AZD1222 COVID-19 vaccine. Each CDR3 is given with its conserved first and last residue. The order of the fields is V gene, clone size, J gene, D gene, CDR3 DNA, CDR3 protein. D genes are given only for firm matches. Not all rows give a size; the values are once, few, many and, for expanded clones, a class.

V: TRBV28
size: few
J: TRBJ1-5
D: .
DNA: TGTGCCAGCAGTTTAGTGTTGCAGCCCCAGCATTTT
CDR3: CASSLVLQPQHF

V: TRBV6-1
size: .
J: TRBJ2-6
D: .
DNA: TGTGCCAGCAGTGATCCCGGGACGCTCTCTGGGGCCAACGTCCTGACTTTC
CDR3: CASSDPGTLSGANVLTF

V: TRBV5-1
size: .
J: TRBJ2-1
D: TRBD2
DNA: TGCGCCAGCAGCCAAATACTAGCGGGGAACCAAGATGAGCAGTTCTTC
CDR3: CASSQILAGNQDEQFF

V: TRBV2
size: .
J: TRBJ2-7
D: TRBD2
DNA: TGTGCCAGCAGTGACGGACTAGCGGGAATCCACGAGCAGTACTTC
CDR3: CASSDGLAGIHEQYF

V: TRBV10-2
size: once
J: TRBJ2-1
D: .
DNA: TGCGCCAGCAGGGGAAATGAGCAGTTCTTC
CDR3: CASRGNEQFF

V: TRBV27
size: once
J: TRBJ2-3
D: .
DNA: TGTGCCAGCAGTCTTCAGGACTTAGCAGATACGCAGTATTTT
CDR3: CASSLQDLADTQYF

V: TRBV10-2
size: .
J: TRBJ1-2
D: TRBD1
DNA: TGCGCCAGCGGAACTCCGGGACAGGTCTATGGCTACACCTTC
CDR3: CASGTPGQVYGYTF

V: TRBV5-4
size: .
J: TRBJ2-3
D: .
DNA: TGTGCCAGCAGCTTGAGGCTAGCCGGGCTAGATACGCAGTATTTT
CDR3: CASSLRLAGLDTQYF

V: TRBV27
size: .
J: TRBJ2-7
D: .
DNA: TGTGCCAGCAGTTCGGGCCCCTACGAGCAGTACTTC
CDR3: CASSSGPYEQYF

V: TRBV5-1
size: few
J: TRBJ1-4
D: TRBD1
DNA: TGCGCCAGTTCGAGACAGGGTGGGGAAAAACTGTTTTTT
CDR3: CASSRQGGEKLFF

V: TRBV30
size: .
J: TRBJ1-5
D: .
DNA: TGTGCCTGGTCCCCTCCACGGGGGGCAAGCAATCAGCCCCAGCATTTT
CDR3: CAWSPPRGASNQPQHF

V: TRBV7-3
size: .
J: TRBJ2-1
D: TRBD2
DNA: TGTGCCAGCAGCTTATTCGCTAGCGGGAGGTCTGAGCAGTTCTTC
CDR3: CASSLFASGRSEQFF

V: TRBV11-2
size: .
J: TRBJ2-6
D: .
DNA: TGTGCCAGCAGCTTGGTCTCTGGGGCCAACGTCCTGACTTTC
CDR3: CASSLVSGANVLTF

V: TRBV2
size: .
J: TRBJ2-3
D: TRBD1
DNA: TGTGCCAGCAGTGCCCGGACAGGGTCGAGCACAGATACGCAGTATTTT
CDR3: CASSARTGSSTDTQYF

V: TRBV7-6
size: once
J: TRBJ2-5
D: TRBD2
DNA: TGTGCCAGCAGCCGCAGAGCGGGGTACCAAGAGACCCAGTACTTC
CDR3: CASSRRAGYQETQYF

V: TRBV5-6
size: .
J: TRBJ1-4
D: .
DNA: TGTGCCAGCAGCCCGGACCGTATTAATGAAAAACTGTTTTTT
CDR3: CASSPDRINEKLFF

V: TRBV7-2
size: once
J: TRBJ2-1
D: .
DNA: TGTGCCAGCAGCTTAGCGTATAACAATGAGCAGTTCTTC
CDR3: CASSLAYNNEQFF

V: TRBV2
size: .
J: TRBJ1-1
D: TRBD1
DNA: TGTGCCAGCAGTTCGACAGGGTCCGCTGAAGCTTTCTTT
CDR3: CASSSTGSAEAFF

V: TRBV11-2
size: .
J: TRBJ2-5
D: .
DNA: TGTGCCAGCAGCCGACAGGATTCCCTTAGGGAGACCCAGTACTTC
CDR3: CASSRQDSLRETQYF

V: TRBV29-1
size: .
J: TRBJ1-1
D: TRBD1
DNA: TGCAGCGCTCGGGGACAGGGTTTCGCTGAAGCTTTCTTT
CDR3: CSARGQGFAEAFF

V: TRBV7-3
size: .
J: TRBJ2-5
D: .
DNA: TGTGCCAGCAGCTACCAGGGGAGCTACCAAGAGACCCAGTACTTC
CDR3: CASSYQGSYQETQYF

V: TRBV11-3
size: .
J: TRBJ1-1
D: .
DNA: TGTGCCAGCAGCGCCACTTTGGGGAGCACTGAAGCTTTCTTT
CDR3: CASSATLGSTEAFF

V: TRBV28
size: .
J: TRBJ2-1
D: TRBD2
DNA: TGTGCCAGCAAAAGCGGGATTGGTGAGCAGTTCTTC
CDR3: CASKSGIGEQFF

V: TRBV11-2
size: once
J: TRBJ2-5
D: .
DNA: TGTGCCAGCAGCTTGGGGAGCACCGGGCGGAGAGAGACCCAGTACTTC
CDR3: CASSLGSTGRRETQYF

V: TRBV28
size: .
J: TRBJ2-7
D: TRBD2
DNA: TGTGCCAGCAGTTTATTACCCGGACTAGCGGGCGGCTACGAGCAGTACTTC
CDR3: CASSLLPGLAGGYEQYF

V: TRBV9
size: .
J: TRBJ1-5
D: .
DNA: TGTGCCTGCGGAGCTTGTCCGGGGCGCGGGGATAGCAATCAGCCCCAGCATTTT
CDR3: CACGACPGRGDSNQPQHF

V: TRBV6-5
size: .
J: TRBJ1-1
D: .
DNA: TGTGCCAGCAGGCCCCCAGTTAACACTGAAGCTTTCTTT
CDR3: CASRPPVNTEAFF

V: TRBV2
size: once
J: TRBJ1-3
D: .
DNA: TGTGCCAGCAGTGAAACCGGGACTGGAAACACCATATATTTT
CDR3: CASSETGTGNTIYF

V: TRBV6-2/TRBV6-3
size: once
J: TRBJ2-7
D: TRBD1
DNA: TGTGCCAGCAGTGCCGGGACAGGGTTGCGTTACGAGCAGTACTTC
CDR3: CASSAGTGLRYEQYF

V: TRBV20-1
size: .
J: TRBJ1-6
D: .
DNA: TGCAGTGCCTTGGGGACAACACCCCTCCACTTT
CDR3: CSALGTTPLHF

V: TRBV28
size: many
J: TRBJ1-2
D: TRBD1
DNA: TGTGCCAGCAGGCCCACAGGAGGGGGCTTTGGCTACACCTTC
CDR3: CASRPTGGGFGYTF

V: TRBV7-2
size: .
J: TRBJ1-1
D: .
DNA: TGTGCCAGCAGTGCACACATGAACACTGAAGCTTTCTTT
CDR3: CASSAHMNTEAFF

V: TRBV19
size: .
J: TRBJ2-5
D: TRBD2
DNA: TGTGCCAGTAGTATCGGCCTAGCGGGGGAGACCCAGTACTTC
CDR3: CASSIGLAGETQYF

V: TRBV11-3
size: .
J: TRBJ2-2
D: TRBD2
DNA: TGTGCCAGCAGCTATACTAGCGGGCGCCCGAACACCGGGGAGCTGTTTTTT
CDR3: CASSYTSGRPNTGELFF

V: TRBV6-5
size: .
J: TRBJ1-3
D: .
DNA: TGTGCCAGCAGAGGGACCCTGCCGGCTGGAAACACCATATATTTT
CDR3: CASRGTLPAGNTIYF

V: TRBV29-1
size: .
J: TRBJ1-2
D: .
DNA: TGCAGCGTTGAGGACTACACGTGGGGGCAGGTCTATGGCTACACCTTC
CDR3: CSVEDYTWGQVYGYTF

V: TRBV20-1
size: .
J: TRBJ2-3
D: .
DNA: TGCAGTGCTAGAATGGCGGATACGCAGTATTTT
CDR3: CSARMADTQYF

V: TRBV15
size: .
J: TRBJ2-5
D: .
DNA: TGTGCCACCAGCAGAGATGAGGGAGGGACCCAGTACTTC
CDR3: CATSRDEGGTQYF

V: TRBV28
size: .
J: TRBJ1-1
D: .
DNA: TGTGCCAGCTCAACACGTCCTGAAGCTTTCTTT
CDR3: CASSTRPEAFF

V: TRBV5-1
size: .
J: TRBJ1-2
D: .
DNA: TGCGCCAGCAGCCCGGAGGGGGTCCCTAACTATGGCTACACCTTC
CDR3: CASSPEGVPNYGYTF

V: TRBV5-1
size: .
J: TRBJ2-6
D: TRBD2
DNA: TGCGCCAGCAGCTTAGGACCGGGACTAGCGGGTTCTGGGGCCAACGTCCTGACTTTC
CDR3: CASSLGPGLAGSGANVLTF

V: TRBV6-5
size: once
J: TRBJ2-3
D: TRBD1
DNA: TGTGCCAGCAAGCTACAGGGGCAGAGCACAGATACGCAGTATTTT
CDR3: CASKLQGQSTDTQYF

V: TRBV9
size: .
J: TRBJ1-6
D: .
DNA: TGTGCCAGCAGCCCCAGAATGGCAGACCGGTCACCCCTCCACTTT
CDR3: CASSPRMADRSPLHF

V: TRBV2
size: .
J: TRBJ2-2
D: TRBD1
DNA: TGTGCCAGCAGCCTACGACAGGGGAAGACCGGGGAGCTGTTTTTT
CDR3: CASSLRQGKTGELFF

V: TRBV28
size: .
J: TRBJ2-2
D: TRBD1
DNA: TGTGCCAGCAGTCAACAGGGGGCTATCGGCGGGGAGCTGTTTTTT
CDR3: CASSQQGAIGGELFF

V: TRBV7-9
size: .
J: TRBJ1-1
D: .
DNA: TGTGCCAGCAGCTCGCAACGGGGCACTGAAGCTTTCTTT
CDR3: CASSSQRGTEAFF

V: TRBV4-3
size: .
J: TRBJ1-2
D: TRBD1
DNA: TGCGCCAGCAGCCAGGAGGGACAGGTGAAAGTGGGAGGCTACACCTTC
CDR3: CASSQEGQVKVGGYTF

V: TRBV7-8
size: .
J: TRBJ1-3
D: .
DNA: TGTGCCAGCAGCTTAGCGAGAGGGGACTTAACAAACACCATATATTTT
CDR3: CASSLARGDLTNTIYF

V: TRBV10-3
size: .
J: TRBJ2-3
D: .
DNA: TGTGCCATCAGTGGAGGTTGGGAGGATACGCAGTATTTT
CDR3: CAISGGWEDTQYF

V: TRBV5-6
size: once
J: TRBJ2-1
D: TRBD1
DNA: TGTGCCAGCAGCTTGTACAGGGGAAACTACAATGAGCAGTTCTTC
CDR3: CASSLYRGNYNEQFF

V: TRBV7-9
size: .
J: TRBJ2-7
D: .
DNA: TGTGCCACCTGTCTCGGGACTCCAAAAGACTCCTACGAGCAGTACTTC
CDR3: CATCLGTPKDSYEQYF